What follows are 21 T cell receptor beta chains derived from one specimen sequenced in a study of T cell repertoires in cytomegalovirus infection (dated by TCRdb to the late 2010s). TCRdb shows the sequencer as Illumina HiSeq 1500. TCRdb reprocessed the public reads (quality trimming at Q25 with fastp, clone calling with MiXCR) and kept in-frame beta chains. Each CDR3 protein appears once, grouped with its most common genes and DNA. For this sample there are around 540,000 distinct CDR3 sequences; roughly 34% appear just once. 17% of the sample goes to the ten largest clones. The treatment or condition label, read with the paper, signifies: in vitro stimulation with specific CMV peptide epitopes to enrich CMV-specific T cells. The antigens these receptors bind are not known. The input for sequencing was cultured PBMCs, taken from culture after CMV antigen stimulation. The receptors come from a human donor in good health (CMV status not recorded). Some clones in this sample may be carry-over from other donors' samples.

The genes are TRBV20-1 and TRBJ2-5; no reliable D call. There are 18 residues in the CDR3. The V and J ends lost 6 bases and 0 bases respectively, with 26 bases between them. Germline V gene data show CDR1 as DFQATT and CDR2 as SNEGSKA (reference sequence). The DNA of the CDR3 is TGCAGTGCCCGCCCCGCGTTAACGGGCATACAGTACCAAGAGACCCAGTACTTC. Translated, it gives CSARPALTGIQYQETQYF.

In its sample, this clonotype was seen a few times. V usage is TRBV12-3 or TRBV12-4 and J usage is TRBJ2-2; D possibly corresponds to TRBD1 (5 bases). The CDR3 loop spans 11 amino acids. The V and J ends lost 7 bases and 7 bases respectively, with 7 bases between them. The DNA of the CDR3 is TGTGCCAGCATTAGGGGCGGGGAGCTGTTTTTT. It encodes CASIRGGELFF.

There are a few counts of this clonotype. The chain couples TRBV4-1 to TRBJ2-1, with 9 positions matching TRBD2. CDR3 size: 15 residues. The V gene end was trimmed by 0 bases and the J gene end by 10 bases; junction bases not matched to a gene: 7. From germline, CDR1 is MGHRA and CDR2 YSYEKL. CDR3 region: CASSQDGAGGAEQFF. CDR3 DNA: TGCGCCAGCAGCCAAGATGGCGCGGGAGGGGCAGAGCAGTTCTTC.

This clonotype has more than one count but fewer than ten. The genes are TRBV5-5 and TRBJ2-5; D unresolved. V lost 6 bases and J 1 base, leaving 16 bases between the germline ends. Germline V gene data show CDR1 as SGHKS and CDR2 as YYEKEE (reference sequence). This CDR3 contains 15 residues. CDR3 bases: TGTGCCAGCACCGCCCAAGCGCGGACCCAAGAGACCCAGTACTTC. Translated: CASTAQARTQETQYF.

This clonotype was observed a handful of times. The chain recombines TRBV20-1 with TRBJ2-7, with 9 nucleotides matching TRBD2. This CDR3 region has 15 residues. J lost 3 bases, V lost 2 bases, and 8 bases had no gene match. The V gene's germline CDR1 is DFQATT and CDR2 SNEGSKA (reference sequence). Written as DNA, the CDR3 is TGCAGTGCTAGACCTCTAGCGGGATCTTTCTACGAGCAGTACTTC. This codes for CSARPLAGSFYEQYF.

V is TRBV11-2 and J is TRBJ2-7, with D tentatively TRBD1 (5 bases). This CDR3 comprises 14 residues. Germline-derived CDR1 and CDR2 are SGHAT and FQNNGV. The CDR3 spells CASSLGSGPFEQCV. The CDR3 nucleotides read TGTGCCAGCAGCTTAGGTTCAGGGCCGTTCGAGCAGTGCGTC.

The table lists this clonotype with a few counts. The rearrangement links TRBV7-2 to TRBJ2-7, with unresolved D. The CDR3 spans 14 residues. With 3 bases removed from V and 0 bases from J, the gap between germline ends came to 9 bases. In germline, CDR1 is SGHTA, CDR2 FQGNSA. The CDR3 spells CASSLVESSYEQYV. Here the CDR3 DNA reads TGTGCCAGCAGCTTGGTAGAGAGCTCCTACGAGCAGTACGTC.

V usage is TRBV7-2 and J usage is TRBJ2-2; possibly TRBD1 for D (7 bases). Germline CDR1 SGHTA, CDR2 FQGNSA. The CDR3 spans 16 residues. V lost 0 bases, J lost 6 bases, and 14 bases lay in between. CDR3 in amino acids: CASSLAAGRGAGELFF. The CDR3 nucleotides are TGTGCCAGCAGCTTAGCAGCCGGCAGGGGGGCCGGGGAGCTGTTTTTT.

This clonotype was observed many times. CDR3 sequence reads: CASSPLGTSGPQYF. The CDR3 nucleotides read TGTGCCAGCAGCCCACTCGGGACTAGCGGGCCCCAGTACTTC. The chain joins TRBV7-8 to TRBJ2-4, with 12 bases identical to TRBD2. CDR1 is SGHVS and CDR2 is FQNEAQ in the germline V gene. The CDR3 covers 14 residues. J gave up 13 bases and V 5 bases, and 9 bases lay outside the gene matches.

This clonotype was seen only a few times. The V call is TRBV7-9, the J call TRBJ2-1; possible D gene TRBD2, 8 bases. CDR3 length: 16 residues. The V gene's germline CDR1 is SEHNR and CDR2 FQNEAQ (reference sequence). Trimming took off 5 bases at V and 8 bases at J, with 22 bases between the two ends. CDR3 nucleotide sequence: TGTGCCAGCAGCCAACCCGGGAGGGTAGGGGGCCATGAGCAGTTCTTC. This translates into CASSQPGRVGGHEQFF. Full variable domain (rest looked up from reference TRBV7-9 and TRBJ2-1): DTGVSQNPRHKITKRGQNVTFRCDPISEHNRLYWYRQTLGQGPEFLTYFQNEAQLEKSRLLSDRFSAERPKGSFSTLEIQRTEQGDSAMYLCASSQPGRVGGHEQFFGPGTRLTVL.

This rearrangement joins TRBV12-3 or TRBV12-4 to TRBJ1-1; D gene uncertain. The CDR3 length is 15 residues. V shed 2 bases and J shed 2 bases, with 12 bases lying between them. The CDR3 protein is CASSLSGRPNTEAFF. CDR3 bases: TGTGCCAGCAGTTTATCGGGCAGGCCAAACACTGAAGCTTTCTTT.

This clonotype was seen just once. This chain connects TRBV12-3 or TRBV12-4 to TRBJ2-1; no clear D gene. This CDR3 is built from 13 residues. Trimming took 2 bases from V and 6 from J, leaving 8 bases between them. This chain's CDR3 is CASSLNRANEQFF. In DNA, the CDR3 is TGTGCCAGCAGTTTAAACAGAGCCAATGAGCAGTTCTTC.

The V gene is TRBV5-4, the J gene TRBJ2-1; D might be TRBD2 (6 bases). The CDR3 runs to 15 residues. CDR1 and CDR2 (germline): SGHNT, YYREEE (reference sequence). The V end was cut by 0 bases, the J end by 9 bases, with 16 bases between. The CDR3 spells CASSLGGIMGAEQFF. Here the CDR3 DNA reads TGTGCCAGCAGCTTGGGCGGGATAATGGGTGCTGAGCAGTTCTTC.

V usage is TRBV4-3 and J usage is TRBJ2-4; D may be TRBD2 (6 bases). The ends were cut back, 0 bases at V and 9 bases at J, with 12 bases in the middle. CDR1 is LGHNA, CDR2 YSLEER, per germline. CDR3 length: 14 residues. The CDR3 sequence is CASSQELVGGIQYF. The CDR3, as DNA: TGCGCCAGCAGCCAAGAGTTGGTGGGGGGCATTCAGTACTTC.

The sample holds a few counts of this clonotype. The chain has TRBV6-2 or TRBV6-3 and TRBJ1-1, with TRBD1 identical over 8 bases. This CDR3 is built from 15 residues. J lost 1 base, V lost 5 bases, and 6 bases had no gene match. Germline V CDR1 and CDR2: MNHEY, SVGEGT. The CDR3: CASSHHGQGNTEAFF. The CDR3 DNA sequence: TGTGCCAGCAGTCACCATGGACAGGGGAACACTGAAGCTTTCTTT.

This clonotype was seen repeatedly, ten times or more. The chain couples TRBV7-8 to TRBJ2-5, with 9 positions matching TRBD2. Germline V lookup: CDR1 SGHVS, CDR2 FQNEAQ. This CDR3 contains 16 residues. V was clipped by 5 bases and J by 4 bases; unmatched bases: 11. CDR3 sequence reads: CASSTAGGPFRETQYF. In DNA form, the CDR3 reads TGTGCCAGCAGCACGGCGGGAGGGCCCTTTAGAGAGACCCAGTACTTC.

This clonotype showed up just a few times. The chain carries TRBV27 and TRBJ1-4; 7 positions agree with TRBD1. Losses at the gene ends were 2 bases for V and 5 bases for J; bases not matched to a gene: 11. The CDR3 is made up of 17 amino acids. Per germline, CDR1 MNHEY and CDR2 SMNVEV (reference sequence). The CDR3 DNA is TGTGCCAGCAGTTTAAACCCCCCGGACAGGATAAATGAAAAACTGTTTTTT. It yields the protein CASSLNPPDRINEKLFF.

V gene TRBV27 combines with J gene TRBJ1-1; no clear D. Trimming removed 6 bases at V and 5 bases at J, with 13 bases between. Germline CDR1 MNHEY, CDR2 SMNVEV (reference sequence). This CDR3 is built from 13 residues. CDR3 protein: CASRGGLETEAFF. In nucleotides, the CDR3 is TGTGCCAGCAGGGGCGGACTTGAGACTGAAGCTTTCTTT.

The table lists this clonotype with many counts. This chain joins TRBV7-2 and TRBJ1-1; a weak D match, TRBD1 (6 bases). V was clipped by 1 base and J by 6 bases, with 9 bases between them. Germline values: CDR1 SGHTA, CDR2 FQGNSA. The CDR3 covers 13 residues. The CDR3 bases are TGTGCCAGCAGCTTAGTCCAGGGGTCTGAAGCTTTCTTT. Translation gives CASSLVQGSEAFF.

The V gene is TRBV18, the J gene TRBJ2-3; no clear D. The CDR3 extends over 14 amino acids. Trimming removed 2 bases from V and 2 bases from J, with 8 bases in between. From germline, CDR1 is KGHSH and CDR2 LQKENI. The CDR3 DNA is TGTGCCAGCTCACCAATAGGGCCCACAGATACGCAGTATTTT. Translated, it gives CASSPIGPTDTQYF.

This clonotype was counted between two and nine times. The V call is TRBV11-2, the J call TRBJ2-2; perhaps TRBD1 as D (5 bases). Trimming took 5 bases from V and 8 from J, leaving 15 bases between them. CDR3 length: 14 amino acids. Germline V lookup: CDR1 SGHAT, CDR2 FQNNGV. CDR3 DNA: TGTGCCAGCAGCCCCCGCCTCTCAGGGGGGGAGCTGTTTTTT. Its protein product is CASSPRLSGGELFF.